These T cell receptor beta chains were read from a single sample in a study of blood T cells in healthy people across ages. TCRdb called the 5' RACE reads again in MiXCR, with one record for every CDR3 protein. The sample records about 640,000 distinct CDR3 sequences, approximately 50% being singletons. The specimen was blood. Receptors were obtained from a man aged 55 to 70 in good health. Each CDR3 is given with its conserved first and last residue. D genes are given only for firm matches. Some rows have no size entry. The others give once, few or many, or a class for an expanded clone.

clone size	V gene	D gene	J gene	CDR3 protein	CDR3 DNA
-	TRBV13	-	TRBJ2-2	CASSLGAAELFF	TGTGCCAGCAGCTTGGGGGCTGCGGAGCTGTTTTTT
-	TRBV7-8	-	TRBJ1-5	CASSTQSSNQPQHF	TGTGCCAGCAGCACACAGAGTAGCAATCAGCCCCAGCATTTT
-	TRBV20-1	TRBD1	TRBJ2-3	CSAVDRGPADTQYF	TGCAGTGCCGTGGACAGGGGGCCAGCGGATACGCAGTATTTT
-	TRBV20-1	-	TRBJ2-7	CSARQGPYEQYF	TGCAGTGCTAGGCAGGGTCCCTACGAGCAGTACTTC
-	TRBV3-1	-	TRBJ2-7	CASSQDLTYEQYF	TGTGCCAGCAGCCAAGATCTGACATACGAGCAGTACTTC
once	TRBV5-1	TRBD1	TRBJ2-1	CASSPRQGADEQFF	TGCGCCAGCAGCCCACGACAGGGAGCAGATGAGCAGTTCTTC
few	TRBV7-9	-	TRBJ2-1	CASSLPLRGSNEQFF	TGTGCCAGCAGCTTACCCCTAAGGGGGTCAAATGAGCAGTTCTTC
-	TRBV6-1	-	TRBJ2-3	CASIKVSGSRDTQYF	TGTGCCAGCATAAAAGTTTCGGGGTCCCGAGATACGCAGTATTTT
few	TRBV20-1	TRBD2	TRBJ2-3	CSAASGGAGDTQYF	TGCAGTGCTGCTAGCGGGGGGGCAGGGGATACGCAGTATTTT
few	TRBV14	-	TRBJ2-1	CAGSQDPHNEQFF	TGTGCCGGCAGCCAAGATCCCCACAATGAGCAGTTCTTC
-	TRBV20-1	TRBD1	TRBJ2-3	CSARGQSFTDTQYF	TGCAGTGCCAGGGGACAGAGCTTCACAGATACGCAGTATTTT
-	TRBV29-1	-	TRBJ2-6	CSADASGANVLTF	TGCAGCGCAGACGCCTCTGGGGCCAACGTCCTGACTTTC
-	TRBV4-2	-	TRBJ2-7	CASSQDVGTWYEQYF	TGTGCCAGCAGCCAAGATGTAGGCACCTGGTACGAGCAGTACTTC
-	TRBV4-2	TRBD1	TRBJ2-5	CASSLPGQWETQYF	TGTGCCAGCAGCCTCCCGGGACAGTGGGAGACCCAGTACTTC
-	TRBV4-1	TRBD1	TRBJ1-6	CASSYTGESNSPLHF	TGCGCCAGCAGCTACACAGGGGAGAGTAATTCACCCCTCCACTTT
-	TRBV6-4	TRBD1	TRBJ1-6	CASSEGQDGSPLHF	TGTGCCAGCAGTGAGGGACAGGACGGTTCACCCCTCCACTTT
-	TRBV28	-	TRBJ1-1	CASSPAPGRTEAFF	TGTGCCAGCAGTCCCGCCCCCGGGAGGACTGAAGCTTTCTTT
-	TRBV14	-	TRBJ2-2	CASSQDARVRTGELFF	TGTGCCAGCAGCCAAGATGCAAGGGTCCGGACCGGGGAGCTGTTTTTT
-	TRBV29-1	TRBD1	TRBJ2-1	CSVELDRVNEQFF	TGCAGCGTTGAATTGGACAGGGTCAATGAGCAGTTCTTC
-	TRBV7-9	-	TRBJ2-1	CASSPSEGSYNEQFF	TGTGCCAGCAGCCCTAGCGAAGGTTCCTACAATGAGCAGTTCTTC
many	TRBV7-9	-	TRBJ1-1	CASSLVEGLAEAFF	TGTGCCAGCAGCTTAGTGGAGGGGTTAGCTGAAGCTTTCTTT
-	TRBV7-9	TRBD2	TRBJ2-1	CASSLVVAGAYNEQFF	TGTGCCAGCAGCTTAGTCGTTGCGGGGGCCTACAATGAGCAGTTCTTC
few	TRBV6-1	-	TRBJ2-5	CASSESGVRGTQYF	TGTGCCAGCAGTGAGTCCGGGGTCCGAGGGACCCAGTACTTC
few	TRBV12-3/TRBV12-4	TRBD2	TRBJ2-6	CASSGPTSAGRSGANVLTF	TGTGCCAGCAGTGGACCGACTAGCGCGGGACGATCTGGGGCCAACGTCCTGACTTTC
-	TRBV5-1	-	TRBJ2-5	CASSLGLDGISRETQYF	TGCGCCAGCAGCTTGGGCCTGGACGGTATATCAAGAGAGACCCAGTACTTC
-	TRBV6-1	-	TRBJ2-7	CASSEGTHSYEQYF	TGTGCCAGCAGTGAAGGGACACACTCCTACGAGCAGTACTTC
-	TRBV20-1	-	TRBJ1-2	CSARDRPGEGGPNYGYTF	TGCAGTGCTAGAGATCGGCCGGGGGAGGGAGGGCCTAACTATGGCTACACCTTC